These 25 T cell receptor beta chains were all obtained from the same sample, sequenced in a study of T-cell reconstitution after alpha-beta-depleted transplantation in children. The TCRbeta library was prepared with unique molecular identifiers. A single record per CDR3 protein comes from TCRdb applying MiXCR to the PCR reads. The repertoire holds 330,000 or so distinct CDR3 sequences, with 10% to 13% as singletons. Specimen: PBMCs from the stem cell graft donor, collected from the stem cell graft. These receptors were collected from a human donor who donated a stem cell graft to a child with acute lymphoblastic leukemia.

The chain combines TRBV9 with TRBJ2-3, with 7 nucleotides matching TRBD2. This CDR3 contains 16 residues. Trimming took 5 bases from V and 3 from J; bases not matched to a gene: 12. The V gene's germline CDR1 is SGDLS and CDR2 YYNGEE. Written as DNA, the CDR3 is TGTGCCAGCAGTCCCCAGGTGGGAGGGAAGACAGATACGCAGTATTTT. Amino acid sequence: CASSPQVGGKTDTQYF.

This clonotype has a handful of counts. This chain uses TRBV19 with TRBJ2-7; D gene unclear. Germline V CDR1 and CDR2: LNHDA, SQIVND (reference sequence). CDR3 length equals 14 residues. The V end lost 3 bases, the J end lost 6 bases, and 15 bases lay between the germline ends. The CDR3 coding sequence is TGTGCCAGTAGTATGCCCGGGCGTCTAACCGAGCAGTACTTC. It is translated as CASSMPGRLTEQYF. Supplemented by reference TRBV19 and TRBJ2-7, the full variable domain reads DGGITQSPKYLFRKEGQNVTLSCEQNLNHDAMYWYRQDPGQGLRLIYYSQIVNDFQKGDIAEGYSVSREKKESFPLTVTSAQKNPTAFYLCASSMPGRLTEQYFGPGTRLTVT.

This clonotype was found many times. This chain links TRBV5-1 with TRBJ2-6; D not resolved. In germline, CDR1 is SGHRS, CDR2 YFSETQ. The CDR3 is made up of 15 amino acids. Trimming pared 0 bases from V and 1 base from J, leaving 5 bases between. The CDR3 coding sequence is TGCGCCAGCAGCTTGGAAGGGTCTGGGGCCAACGTCCTGACTTTC. Its protein product is CASSLEGSGANVLTF.

The chain employs TRBV10-3 and TRBJ2-2; no definite D call. CDR1 and CDR2 (germline): ENHRY, SYGVKD. This CDR3 has 13 residues. Trimming removed 4 bases from V and 0 bases from J, with 3 bases in between. CDR3 DNA: TGTGCCATCAGTGGTACGAACACCGGGGAGCTGTTTTTT. Protein: CAISGTNTGELFF.

The chain combines TRBV7-3 with TRBJ1-1; the match to TRBD1 covers 7 bases. The CDR3 is made up of 15 amino acids. Germline assignment: CDR1 SGHTA and CDR2 FQGTGA. V lost 1 base to trimming and J lost 4 bases; unmatched junction nucleotides: 6. In nucleotides, the CDR3 is TGTGCCAGCAGCTTAATGGCAGGGGGTGGCACTGAAGCTTTCTTT. It translates to CASSLMAGGGTEAFF.

The V and J genes are TRBV6-1 and TRBJ2-1, with TRBD2 matching over 9 bases. The CDR3 sequence is 14 residues long. The germline CDR1 and CDR2 sequences are MNHNS and SASEGT. The V segment lost 6 bases and the J segment 14 bases; nucleotides outside the gene matches: 14. Written as DNA, the CDR3 is TGTGCCAGCAGCCGGGAAAGTAAGCGGGAGGTAAAGTTCTTC. Amino acids: CASSRESKREVKFF.

This clonotype came up many times. J is TRBJ1-5 and V is TRBV7-2; D remains unclear. CDR3 size: 13 residues. Deletions cut 6 bases from V and 3 bases from J, with 9 bases between. Germline loops: CDR1 SGHTA, CDR2 FQGNSA. The CDR3 DNA follows: TGTGCCAGCAGTCAAGCCCCCAATCAGCCCCAGCATTTT. This sequence encodes CASSQAPNQPQHF.

The CDR3 is CSAWGRTARDGEQFF. The DNA of the CDR3 is TGCAGTGCTTGGGGGAGGACTGCCCGTGATGGAGAGCAGTTCTTC. The chain joins TRBV20-1 to TRBJ2-1; D is possibly TRBD2 (6 bases). Trimming left V 5 bases short and J 10 bases short, with 24 bases between. Germline loops: CDR1 DFQATT, CDR2 SNEGSKA (reference sequence). This CDR3 contains 15 residues.

This clonotype was observed a few times. The chain uses TRBV20-1 and TRBJ2-1; 9 bases line up with TRBD2. This CDR3 contains 12 residues. The germline V gene encodes CDR1 DFQATT and CDR2 SNEGSKA (reference sequence). V trimming: 3 bases; J trimming: 12 bases; junction bases outside the gene matches: 6. In nucleotides, the CDR3 is TGCAGTGCTAGCGAGGGACTAGCTATGCAGTTCTTC. This sequence encodes CSASEGLAMQFF.

This clonotype occurred a few times. The V gene is TRBV11-2, the J gene TRBJ2-2; 7 nucleotides line up with TRBD2. Germline trimming cut 4 bases from V and 7 bases from J; bases unmatched to any gene: 3. This CDR3 has 13 amino acids. Germline-derived CDR1 and CDR2 are SGHAT and FQNNGV. CDR3 in DNA: TGTGCCAGCAGCTCGCGGACTAGCGGGGAGCTGTTTTTT. Protein: CASSSRTSGELFF.

V and J are TRBV29-1 and TRBJ2-6; weak D call: TRBD1 (6 bases). V lost 1 base, J lost 0 bases, and 10 bases lay in between. CDR3 length equals 16 residues. Per germline, CDR1 SQVTM and CDR2 ANQGSEA. The CDR3 sequence: CSVEGTENSGANVLTF. The CDR3, as DNA: TGCAGCGTTGAAGGGACAGAGAACTCTGGGGCCAACGTCCTGACTTTC.

The V gene is TRBV6-1, the J gene TRBJ1-1; possibly TRBD1 for D (5 bases). CDR3 length equals 14 residues. CDR1 MNHNS and CDR2 SASEGT come from the germline V gene. V lost 6 bases and J lost 5, with 16 bases in between. This CDR3 is CASSPGQVGTEAFF. Written as DNA, the CDR3 is TGTGCCAGCAGCCCGGGGCAGGTGGGGACTGAAGCTTTCTTT.

This clonotype occurred many times. CDR3 region: CASSRTGIGYNEQFF. In DNA, the CDR3 is TGTGCCAGCAGTAGGACAGGGATCGGGTACAATGAGCAGTTCTTC. The chain couples TRBV12-3 or TRBV12-4 to TRBJ2-1; 8 positions match TRBD1. The CDR3 contains 15 residues. V lost 5 bases to trimming and J lost 4 bases; unmatched junction nucleotides: 7.

This clonotype has only a few counts. The chain employs TRBV5-1 and TRBJ2-3; 8 bases map to TRBD1. CDR1 is SGHRS, CDR2 YFSETQ, per germline. J was trimmed by 2 bases and V by 4 bases; bases with no gene match: 9. This CDR3 is built from 16 residues. The CDR3: CASSPFDRGLTDTQYF. The CDR3 nucleotides read TGCGCCAGCAGCCCCTTCGACAGGGGACTCACAGATACGCAGTATTTT.

The CDR3 bases are TGTGCCAGCAGCCCCCGTGGGGCGGGGTCCTACGAGCAGTACTTC. Translation gives CASSPRGAGSYEQYF. This chain connects TRBV9 to TRBJ2-7; a weak D match, TRBD2 (6 bases). V lost 4 bases and J 1 base, leaving 15 bases between the germline ends. CDR1 and CDR2 from the germline V gene are SGDLS and YYNGEE. This CDR3 region has 15 residues. Together with reference TRBV9 and TRBJ2-7, the CDR3 gives the full variable domain: DSGVTQTPKHLITATGQRVTLRCSPRSGDLSVYWYQQSLDQGLQFLIQYYNGEERAKGNILERFSAQQFPDLHSELNLSSLELGDSALYFCASSPRGAGSYEQYFGPGTRLTVT.

The table lists this clonotype with many counts. The chain couples TRBV29-1 to TRBJ2-5, with 12 nucleotides matching TRBD2. This CDR3 is 13 amino acids long. The V gene end was trimmed by 4 bases and the J gene end by 8 bases; junction bases not matched to a gene: 5. The V gene's germline CDR1 is SQVTM and CDR2 ANQGSEA. Here the CDR3 reads CSVALAGGPTQYF. The DNA for the CDR3 is TGCAGCGTTGCACTAGCGGGAGGCCCTACCCAGTACTTC.

This clonotype was detected ten times or more. The junction and the germline gene differ at one end; a read error may be behind it. The chain joins TRBV7-7 to TRBJ2-3, with 10 bases fitting TRBD2. Germline lookup yields CDR1 SSHAT and CDR2 FNYEAQ (reference sequence). The CDR3 loop spans 15 amino acids. CDR3 coding DNA: TGTGCTAGCAGCTTAGGACTAGCGGCCACAGATACGCAGTATTTT. Its protein is CASSLGLAATDTQYF.

The rearrangement joins TRBV7-9 to TRBJ1-4; 9 bases fit TRBD1. V trimming: 2 bases; J trimming: 14 bases; junction bases outside the gene matches: 15. Germline V gene sequence: CDR1 SEHNR, CDR2 FQNEAQ (reference sequence). The CDR3 is made up of 16 amino acids. This CDR3 is CASSLSWGQGGTGLFF. Written as DNA, the CDR3 is TGTGCCAGCAGCTTATCCTGGGGACAGGGTGGGACCGGTCTGTTTTTT.

This chain joins TRBV20-1 and TRBJ1-5, with D perhaps TRBD1 (5 bases). Per germline, CDR1 DFQATT and CDR2 SNEGSKA (reference sequence). CDR3 length: 15 amino acids. Trimming pared 3 bases from V and 5 bases from J, leaving 17 bases between. The CDR3 DNA reads TGCAGTGCTAGTGCGGGGCTAGAAGGGTATCAGCCCCAGCATTTT. Amino acids: CSASAGLEGYQPQHF.

This clonotype was picked up a small number of times. The V gene is TRBV3-1, the J gene TRBJ2-7; D is undetermined. Deletions cut 0 bases from V and 10 bases from J, with 22 bases between. Germline-derived CDR1 and CDR2 are LGHDT and YNNKEL (reference sequence). CDR3 length: 16 residues. The CDR3, as DNA: TGTGCCAGCAGCCAAGATACCACGGGTGCTGGCCGAGGACAGTACTTC. This codes for CASSQDTTGAGRGQYF.

This clonotype was recorded at least ten times. This chain links TRBV6-5 with TRBJ1-3, with a tentative D call TRBD1 (5 bases). This CDR3 spans 15 amino acids. The germline gives CDR1 MNHEY, CDR2 SVGAGI. The V end was cut by 3 bases, the J end by 4 bases, with 13 bases between. The CDR3 DNA reads TGTGCCAGCAGTTATTTGGGACCAGGGGGAAACACCATATATTTT. Translation gives CASSYLGPGGNTIYF.

The chain employs TRBV20-1 and TRBJ2-1; D perhaps matches TRBD1 (6 bases). The CDR3 consists of 14 residues. Germline V gives CDR1 DFQATT, CDR2 SNEGSKA (reference sequence). The V and J ends lost 4 bases and 3 bases respectively, with 13 bases between them. CDR3: CSAKPGQHYNEQFF. The DNA of the CDR3 is TGCAGTGCTAAGCCGGGACAACACTACAATGAGCAGTTCTTC.

The chain couples TRBV4-2 to TRBJ1-4; no clear D gene. Germline V gene sequence: CDR1 LGHNA, CDR2 YNFKEQ. Trimming left V 0 bases short and J 2 bases short, with 10 bases between. The length of the CDR3 is 16 residues. CDR3 sequence: CASSQERRHTNEKLFF. CDR3 DNA: TGTGCCAGCAGCCAAGAGAGAAGGCACACTAATGAAAAACTGTTTTTT.

This chain uses TRBV5-1 with TRBJ1-5; no definite D call. The CDR3 is 11 amino acids. Germline V gene data show CDR1 as SGHRS and CDR2 as YFSETQ. V lost 7 bases to trimming and J lost 7 bases, with 9 bases between them. CDR3 in DNA: TGCGCCAGCGATACGGGCCAGCCCCAGCATTTT. Protein product: CASDTGQPQHF.

The V gene is TRBV7-9, the J gene TRBJ2-4; 14 bases match TRBD2. V lost 5 bases to trimming and J lost 4 bases; unmatched junction nucleotides: 4. CDR3 length: 16 residues. CDR1 is SEHNR, CDR2 FQNEAQ, per germline (reference sequence). CDR3 protein: CASSPWTSGRKNIQYF. The CDR3 nucleotides are TGTGCCAGCAGCCCTTGGACTAGCGGGAGGAAAAACATTCAGTACTTC.